A selection of T cell receptor beta chains follows, all from one sample in a study of regulatory T cells in long-lasting Graves disease. TCRdb reanalysed the multiplex PCR reads using MiXCR and keeps one entry per CDR3 protein. Counted here are around 500,000 distinct CDR3 sequences, around 12% occurring once; the ten biggest clones make up roughly 8.9%. Another study also made use of these data, one on T cells in Graves' hyperthyroidism and ophthalmopathy.

The sequenced sample was peripheral blood mononuclear cells (PBMCs), obtained at new diagnosis, from a patient treated with antithyroid drugs. The receptors were sampled from a woman aged 25 to 39 with Graves disease. The CDR3 runs from the conserved cysteine through the conserved F or W. D genes are given only for firm matches. A row's size may be missing; if present it is once, few, many or a size class.

d_call clone_size j_call v_call cdr3_nt cdr3_aa
- many TRBJ1-2 TRBV6-5 TGTGCCAGCAGTTACTCGGGGACATTACCCTATGGCTACACCTTC CASSYSGTLPYGYTF
- few TRBJ2-7 TRBV7-2 TGTGCCAGCAGCCTAGTCTTAACTAGTGAGCAGTACTTC CASSLVLTSEQYF
TRBD1 few TRBJ2-7 TRBV18 TGTACCAGCTCATCGGACAGGGGCTACGAGCAGTACTTC CTSSSDRGYEQYF
TRBD1 many TRBJ1-5 TRBV5-1 TGCGCCAGCAGCTTGACAGGGGTGGTCAATCAGCCCCAGCATTTT CASSLTGVVNQPQHF
- many TRBJ1-6 TRBV4-3 TGCGCCAGCAGCCAAGAGAAGAGGGAACATTCACCCCTCCACTTT CASSQEKREHSPLHF
- many TRBJ1-1 TRBV5-1 TGCGCCAGCAGCTTGGAAGGCATGAACACTGAAGCTTTCTTT CASSLEGMNTEAFF
- many TRBJ2-3 TRBV5-8 TGTGCCAGCAGACCGGGACGGCGACTCACAGATACGCAGTATTTT CASRPGRRLTDTQYF
- many TRBJ1-6 TRBV6-1 TGTGCCAGCAGTGATCCGCCTCGCCAGGCGAATTCACCCCTCCACTTT CASSDPPRQANSPLHF
- - TRBJ2-3 TRBV10-3 TGTGCCATCAGTTTCGGGGTGGCAGATACGCAGTATTTT CAISFGVADTQYF
TRBD1 - TRBJ2-1 TRBV7-3 TGTGCCAGCAGCTTAGACAGGGTGGGCAATGAGCAGTTCTTC CASSLDRVGNEQFF
- many TRBJ1-1 TRBV11-2 TGTGCCAGCAGCGTCACAGCGTTACCCGTTAACACTGAAGCTTTCTTT CASSVTALPVNTEAFF
- many TRBJ2-7 TRBV10-2 TGCGCCAGCAGTGACCCCCCCGGACGATCCCTCTACGAGCAGTACTTC CASSDPPGRSLYEQYF
TRBD2 many TRBJ2-3 TRBV28 TGTGCCAGCAGCGGGTCCCCGGGAGGGCCGGATACGCAGTATTTT CASSGSPGGPDTQYF
- many TRBJ2-1 TRBV5-1 TGCGCCAGCAGCTTAGGTCAGAGCTACAATGAGCAGTTCTTC CASSLGQSYNEQFF
- many TRBJ2-1 TRBV7-3 TGTGCCAGCACCCCCACGGGGGGCGCCTACAATGAGCAGTTCTTC CASTPTGGAYNEQFF
TRBD2 - TRBJ2-2 TRBV9 TGTGCCAGCAGCGTTCTTAGCGGGAGACGTACCGGGGAGCTGTTTTTT CASSVLSGRRTGELFF
- many TRBJ2-1 TRBV11-2 TGTGCCAGCAGCTTAGATGGAGCTCCCGAGTACAATGAGCAGTTCTTC CASSLDGAPEYNEQFF
TRBD2 - TRBJ2-7 TRBV20-1 TGCAGTGCTAGCGCCTCCTCGGGCGGGAGCTTCTACGAGCAGTACTTC CSASASSGGSFYEQYF
TRBD1 many TRBJ2-3 TRBV28 TGTGCCAGCAGTTTATGGGGGCTGGGACAGCTTACTAGCACAGATACGCAGTATTTT CASSLWGLGQLTSTDTQYF
TRBD1 few TRBJ1-2 TRBV9 TGTGCCAGCAGCGTAGAGAACCAGGGGGCTGACGGCTACACCTTC CASSVENQGADGYTF
- many TRBJ2-1 TRBV7-8 TGTGCCAGCAGCTTAGGGTTAGCAGGGTCCCCCTACAATGAGCAGTTCTTC CASSLGLAGSPYNEQFF
- many TRBJ1-6 TRBV7-6 TGTGCCAGCAGCTCGGGACAAGTTTACTCACCCCTCCACTTT CASSSGQVYSPLHF
TRBD1 many TRBJ2-7 TRBV28 TGTGCCAGCAGTTTGACAGGGGGCGAGTACGAGCAGTACTTC CASSLTGGEYEQYF
TRBD1 many TRBJ1-6 TRBV6-1 TGTGCCAGCAGCCCTCGACAGGGTAGGAATTCACCCCTCCACTTT CASSPRQGRNSPLHF
- many TRBJ2-3 TRBV13 TGTGCCAGCAGCCCCCCCCCTTACACAGATACGCAGTATTTT CASSPPPYTDTQYF
- many TRBJ2-1 TRBV12-3/TRBV12-4 TGTGCCAGCAGTTTGGGGGACCGGGTTCGCGTTGAGCAGTTCTTC CASSLGDRVRVEQFF
TRBD1 - TRBJ2-2 TRBV19 TGTGCCAGTAGTATAGGGACAGGGGTGCCCGGGGAGCTGTTTTTT CASSIGTGVPGELFF
TRBD2 many TRBJ2-1 TRBV11-2 TGTGCCAGCGCTAGCGGAAGATACAATGAGCAGTTCTTC CASASGRYNEQFF
TRBD2 - TRBJ2-3 TRBV28 TGTGCCAGCAGTTCCCGGACTAGCGGGAGGACGGGGCTTAGCACAGATACGCAGTATTTT CASSSRTSGRTGLSTDTQYF
- many TRBJ1-4 TRBV7-6 TGTGCCAGCAAGTTGCAGGGGACTAATGAAAAACTGTTTTTT CASKLQGTNEKLFF
- few TRBJ2-7 TRBV27 TGTGCCAGCAGTGCCGCCGGGGCGACCGCCTACGAGCAGTACTTC CASSAAGATAYEQYF
- many TRBJ1-2 TRBV30 TGTGCCTGGAGTGTACATTACAGGGTGTTTAGTGGCTACACCTTC CAWSVHYRVFSGYTF
TRBD2 many TRBJ2-1 TRBV24-1 TGTGCCACCAGTGATTCCCTAGCGGGAAGCTACAATGAGCAGTTCTTC CATSDSLAGSYNEQFF
- - TRBJ2-5 TRBV24-1 TGTGCCACCAGTGATTTTGCAGGGAACCAAGAGACCCAGTACTTC CATSDFAGNQETQYF
- - TRBJ1-2 TRBV4-3 TGCGCCAGCAGCCAAGATAGGGGTTGGCGGGGCTACACCTTC CASSQDRGWRGYTF
TRBD1 many TRBJ2-3 TRBV12-3/TRBV12-4 TGTGCCAGCAGTTTAAGGGACAGGGGTTACACAGATACGCAGTATTTT CASSLRDRGYTDTQYF
- - TRBJ2-7 TRBV20-1 TGCAGTGCTCAATCAGGGACAAAGCAGTACTTC CSAQSGTKQYF
- few TRBJ1-5 TRBV19 TGTGCCAGTAGACACAGAGACCCCAATCAGCCCCAGCATTTT CASRHRDPNQPQHF
- many TRBJ1-5 TRBV18 TGTGCCAGCTCACCAGTATTCGGGAATCAGCCCCAGCATTTT CASSPVFGNQPQHF
- many TRBJ2-3 TRBV20-1 TGCAGTGCTAGATCTAGCACAGATACGCAGTATTTT CSARSSTDTQYF
TRBD1 many TRBJ2-1 TRBV5-4 TGTGCCAGCAGCCGTGGTCTGGGACAGGGGTTCTCGAATGAGCAGTTCTTC CASSRGLGQGFSNEQFF